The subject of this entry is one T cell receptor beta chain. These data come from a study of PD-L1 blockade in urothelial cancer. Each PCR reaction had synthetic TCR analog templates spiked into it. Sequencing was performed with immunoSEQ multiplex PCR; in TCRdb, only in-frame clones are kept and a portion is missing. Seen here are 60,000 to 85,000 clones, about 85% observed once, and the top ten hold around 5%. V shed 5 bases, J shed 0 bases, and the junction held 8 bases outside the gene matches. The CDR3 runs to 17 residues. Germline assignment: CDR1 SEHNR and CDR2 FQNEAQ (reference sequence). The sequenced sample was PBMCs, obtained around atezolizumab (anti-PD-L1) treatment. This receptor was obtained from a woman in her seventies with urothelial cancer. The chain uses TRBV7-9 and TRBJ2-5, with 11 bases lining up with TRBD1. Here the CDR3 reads CASSRTGGLGYQETQYF. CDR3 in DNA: TGTGCCAGCAGCCGGACAGGGGGCCTGGGGTACCAAGAGACCCAGTACTTC.